This T cell receptor beta chain is drawn from a study of blood T cell repertoires in COVID-19. Trimming cost V 0 bases and J 0 bases, with 8 bases left between them. CDR3 length: 15 amino acids. Germline loops: CDR1 SGDLS, CDR2 YYNGEE. This clone was counted a few times. Data came from immunoSEQ multiplex PCR; TCRdb stores just in-frame clones and leaves some out. The sample includes 200,000 or so clones, 80% to 90% of them seen just once. The TCR comes from a woman in her thirties or forties with acute COVID-19. V is TRBV9 and J is TRBJ2-3; a possible D gene is TRBD1 (6 bases). The sample consisted of PBMCs or T cells enriched from blood (not recorded which). The CDR3 sequence: CASSVGRGSTDTQYF. CDR3 sequence (DNA): TGTGCCAGCAGCGTAGGAAGGGGGAGCACAGATACGCAGTATTTT. Based on the CDR3 plus reference TRBV9 and TRBJ2-3, the full variable domain is DSGVTQTPKHLITATGQRVTLRCSPRSGDLSVYWYQQSLDQGLQFLIQYYNGEERAKGNILERFSAQQFPDLHSELNLSSLELGDSALYFCASSVGRGSTDTQYFGPGTRLTVL.